Following are 15 T cell receptor beta chains from one sample sequenced in a study of human T cells and chemical hapten exposure. TCRdb analysed the RACE reads with MiXCR anew, one entry per CDR3 protein. The repertoire includes 90,000 or so distinct CDR3 sequences, 7.5% to 9.5% of them detected once, and just over 2.5% sits in the top ten. Time point defined: pre-sensitization, week 0. Described treatment: therapeutic diphenylcyclopropenone sensitization with weekly scalp DPC. Sequenced here: whole blood, sampled in connection with sensitization to the hapten diphenylcyclopropenone (DPC). These receptors were collected from a man aged 40-55 years with alopecia areata. Some clones in this sample may be carry-over from other donors' samples.

In this sample, this clonotype turned up many times. This chain links TRBV28 with TRBJ1-4; no reliable D call. Between the trimmed V and J ends, which lost 2 bases and 5 bases, there was a span of 6 bases. The germline CDR1 and CDR2 sequences are MDHEN and SYDVKM. CDR3 length: 13 residues. CDR3 in amino acids: CASSLGWNEKLFF. As DNA, the CDR3 is TGTGCCAGCAGTTTAGGGTGGAATGAAAAACTGTTTTTT.

This clonotype was seen repeatedly, ten times or more. This chain joins TRBV9 and TRBJ1-3; D gene unclear. Trimming took off 4 bases at V and 4 bases at J, with 18 bases between the two ends. CDR1 SGDLS and CDR2 YYNGEE come from the germline V gene. This CDR3 spans 16 amino acids. The CDR3: CASSSSGSLWGNTIYF. CDR3 DNA sequence: TGTGCCAGCAGCTCTTCTGGAAGCCTTTGGGGAAACACCATATATTTT.

This clonotype was counted many times. The chain is built from TRBV29-1 and TRBJ2-4; 7 bases are shared with TRBD1. Germline CDR1 SQVTM, CDR2 ANQGSEA. The CDR3 loop spans 15 amino acids. With V trimmed by 7 bases and J by 1 base, 10 bases remained unmatched. CDR3 region: CSGVTGAGAKNIQYF. The CDR3 DNA sequence: TGCAGCGGGGTCACAGGGGCAGGGGCCAAAAACATTCAGTACTTC.

This clonotype appeared a few times. The chain combines TRBV10-3 with TRBJ2-5, with D perhaps matching TRBD2 (5 bases). Per the germline V gene, CDR1 is ENHRY and CDR2 is SYGVKD. The CDR3 is 11 residues long. Between the trimmed V and J ends, which lost 3 bases and 6 bases, there was a span of 5 bases. Here the CDR3 DNA reads TGTGCCATCAGTGACGGGAAGACCCAGTACTTC. Its protein product is CAISDGKTQYF.

There are many counts of this clonotype. The chain carries TRBV28 and TRBJ2-7, with D hard to call. The CDR3 totals 13 residues. V was shortened by 2 bases and J by 9 bases, with 14 bases between the two germline ends. Germline V gives CDR1 MDHEN, CDR2 SYDVKM. CDR3 loop: CASSLLGRIGQYF. DNA for the CDR3: TGTGCCAGCAGTTTACTTGGGCGCATCGGGCAGTACTTC.

The chain couples TRBV20-1 to TRBJ2-7, with a tentative D call TRBD2 (5 bases). The CDR3 runs to 13 residues. Per the germline V gene, CDR1 is DFQATT and CDR2 is SNEGSKA (reference sequence). Trimming took 4 bases from V and 4 from J, leaving 14 bases between them. The CDR3 coding sequence is TGCAGTGCTAAAGGCGGGTCCCAGTACGAGCAGTACTTC. Its protein is CSAKGGSQYEQYF.

This clonotype has only a few counts. The V gene is TRBV1, the J gene TRBJ1-1; TRBD1, the table's D call, was not compared with the DNA. TRBV1 counts as a pseudogene. The CDR3 extends over 14 amino acids. CDR3 in DNA: TGCACCAGCAGACGCGACAGGGAGGGCACTGAAGCTTTCTTT. Translation gives CTSRRDREGTEAFF.

The rearrangement uses TRBV30 and TRBJ2-2; 8 bases line up with TRBD2. The germline V gene has CDR1 GTSNPN and CDR2 SVGIG (reference sequence). This CDR3 is 13 amino acids long. The ends lost 4 bases at V and 5 bases at J; junction bases unmatched: 3. The CDR3 loop reads CAWKLAGTGELFF. The CDR3 DNA reads as TGTGCCTGGAAGTTAGCGGGGACCGGGGAGCTGTTTTTT.

This clonotype was seen a few times. This chain joins TRBV9 and TRBJ2-6, with D possibly TRBD1 on 5 matching bases. The CDR3 consists of 17 residues. Germline CDR1 SGDLS, CDR2 YYNGEE. Trimming removed 2 bases at V and 0 bases at J, with 12 bases between. In DNA, the CDR3 is TGTGCCAGCAGCGTTAGACAGATTACCTCTGGGGCCAACGTCCTGACTTTC. As protein: CASSVRQITSGANVLTF.

This clonotype appeared a few times. The chain carries TRBV28 and TRBJ2-5, with TRBD2 matching 11 bases. V dropped 6 bases and J dropped 2; count of bases not matched to a gene: 14. Germline loops: CDR1 MDHEN, CDR2 SYDVKM. This CDR3 is 18 amino acids long. This CDR3 is CASSPAGLAGGMQETQYF. CDR3 DNA: TGTGCCAGCAGCCCCGCAGGGCTAGCGGGAGGTATGCAAGAGACCCAGTACTTC.

Many counts were recorded for this clonotype. The V call is TRBV29-1, the J call TRBJ2-1, with TRBD2 identical over 12 bases. The ends lost 0 bases at V and 3 bases at J; junction bases unmatched: 0. Germline values: CDR1 SQVTM, CDR2 ANQGSEA. The CDR3 spans 15 residues. In DNA, the CDR3 is TGCAGCGTTGAAGAACTAGCGGGAGGCTACAATGAGCAGTTCTTC. Amino acid sequence: CSVEELAGGYNEQFF.

This clonotype was counted many times. The chain couples TRBV28 to TRBJ1-5, with no clear D. The CDR3 consists of 14 residues. The V end was cut by 4 bases, the J end by 12 bases, with 19 bases between. CDR1 and CDR2 (germline): MDHEN, SYDVKM. DNA of the CDR3: TGTGCCAGCAGTTCAACGAGTACGGGCAAGCTCCAGCATTTT. It translates to CASSSTSTGKLQHF.

This clonotype was detected many times. The chain recombines TRBV28 with TRBJ1-5; 7 bases are a match to TRBD1. The J segment lost 2 bases and the V segment lost 6 bases, leaving 7 bases of the junction unmatched. CDR1 is MDHEN, CDR2 SYDVKM, per germline. The CDR3 sequence is 15 residues long. As DNA, the CDR3 is TGTGCCAGCAGCTACCATACAGGGGGCAATCAGCCCCAGCATTTT. Encoded protein: CASSYHTGGNQPQHF.

This chain joins TRBV6-2 or TRBV6-3 and TRBJ1-5; TRBD1 matches at 7 bases. Germline lookup yields CDR1 MNHEY and CDR2 SVGEGT. CDR3 length: 17 residues. V gave up 8 bases and J gave up 0 bases; unmatched junction bases: 13. This CDR3 reads CASSPGGGLYSNQPQHF. DNA of the CDR3: TGTGCCAGCTCTCCGGGAGGGGGCCTATATAGCAATCAGCCCCAGCATTTT.

V is TRBV28 and J is TRBJ2-7, with no clear D. Germline CDR1 reads MDHEN; CDR2 reads SYDVKM. CDR3 size: 14 residues. V was pared by 5 bases and J by 4 bases, with 15 bases between. DNA for the CDR3: TGTGCCAGCAGTAAAATCTTCGACGGGTACGAGCAGTACTTC. This encodes CASSKIFDGYEQYF. Together with reference TRBV28 and TRBJ2-7, the CDR3 gives the full variable domain: DVKVTQSSRYLVKRTGEKVFLECVQDMDHENMFWYRQDPGLGLRLIYFSYDVKMKEKGDIPEGYSVSREKKERFSLILESASTNQTSMYLCASSKIFDGYEQYFGPGTRLTVT.